This T cell receptor beta chain is drawn from a study of cytomegalovirus exposure and HLA in healthy donors. Study-wide points: Clusters of TCRs from the first cohort tended to co-occur in the roughly 120 validation repertoires (as a later analysis found).

Turning to this clone: Its antigen is not known.

Produced via immunoSEQ multiplex PCR; TCRdb's table is partial and in-frame only. Here the sample spans 95,000 to 120,000 clones, approximately 94% being singletons. The donors were part of the validation cohort, which consisted of about 120 subjects and was separate from the first cohort of 670 or so subjects. The V gene lost 4 bases and the J gene lost 0 bases, with 13 bases spanning the gap. The CDR3 is 15 amino acids. The V gene is TRBV5-3, the J gene TRBJ1-1; D is possibly TRBD1 (5 bases). TRBV5-3 is treated as an ORF (open reading frame) with a function not yet certain. This clonotype originated in a woman younger than 35 in good health and CMV-seronegative. Sequencing input: PBMCs. The CDR3 DNA is TGTGCCAGAAGCAGTAGCGGGACCATGAACACTGAAGCTTTCTTT. Residues: CARSSSGTMNTEAFF.